This T cell receptor (beta chain) emerged from a study of shared clonotypes between healthy human individuals. Across the study: In total, the donors were a couple of women and a few men aged 18 to 49.

Roughly 30,000 T cell genomes (roughly 0.2 ug DNA) went into each sorted-subset replicate. Original data processing: Filtering differed, since immunoSEQ gave only junction sequences and no quality scores. Sequencing was performed with immunoSEQ multiplex PCR; in TCRdb, only in-frame clones are kept and a portion is missing. The D gene and trimming were derived from the DNA, and the V and J assignments and clone size from that table. The sample yields 1.5 million to 2.5 million clones, over 85% seen once. About this clone itself: Its antigen is currently unknown.

This CDR3 comprises 14 residues. The V end lost 0 bases, the J end lost 10 bases, and 15 bases lay between the germline ends. Germline CDR1 and CDR2: LGHNT and FRNRAP. Whole-study findings and limits: Generally, naive subsets came out with larger estimated richness than memory subsets.

Naive CD8 cells lacked CD45RO, underwent positive selection for CCR7 and left out terminally differentiated effector memory CD45RA+ cells. Sequencing was done on a sample of naive CD8+ T cells sorted from blood. V usage is TRBV12-5 and J usage is TRBJ1-1; D is unresolved. The sequence was obtained from a man between 18 and 35 years old in good health. CDR3 nucleotide sequence: TGTGCTAGTGGTTTGGTTACATCCCCTCTTTTAGCTTTCTTT. Translated, it gives CASGLVTSPLLAFF.